Reported below is one T cell receptor (beta chain). This clonotype was seen many times. The antigen it binds to is not known. No clone much larger than this one lies a single base away; base qualities are absent. This sample is drawn from a study of CD8+CD57+ T cells in acquired aplastic anemia listed by TCRdb under 2018. Notes on the research overall: DNA extracted from sorted CD4+ and CD8+ cells had a mean of about 3 ug, with a range of roughly 0.2 to 27.4 ug. CD8+CD57+ expansion was defined as frequency above the mean frequency observed in healthy subjects. Results the study describes overall, beyond this receptor: Around 31 CD8+ CDR3 sequences were shared between patients and controls but appeared highly expressed in patients and within their immunodominant clones. Patients and healthy controls showed no significant difference in CD8+ Simpson's diversity (P=0.060).

V loses 4 bases of germline sequence and J loses 0 bases, and the interval between the two ends is 13 bases. Looking up the germline V gene yields CDR1 MNHEY and CDR2 SVGAGI. The CDR3 runs 16 residues from the cysteine to the phenylalanine. Just CDR3 DNA is preserved here, 48 bases in frame from base 1. Patients chosen for sequencing had shown expansion of CD8+CD57+ cells by flow cytometry. Every patient had severe acquired aplastic anemia, diagnosed using the International Study of Aplastic Anemia and Agranulocytosis and Camitta criteria. No therapy had been received by the patients at the time of blood sampling. The study deep-sequenced TCR repertoires of sorted CD4+ and CD8+ blood T cells from severe aplastic anemia patients and healthy subjects. Patients were enrolled under clinicaltrials.gov protocols 00001620, 01623167, 00001397, 00071045, 00081523 and 00961064 in the USA. Ficoll-Paque density gradient centrifugation was used to isolate peripheral blood mononuclear cells. Before DNA extraction, CD4+ and CD8+ T cells were sorted by FACS or by magnetic beads.

Profiling of TCR beta VDJ combinations and CDR3 sequences used genomic DNA as the template. An Illumina HiSeq 2000 was the platform used for TCR repertoire sequencing. In the original analysis: Repertoire assessment relied on Simpson's diversity index, CDR3 size and DJ length profiles, and TRBV/TRBJ rearrangement plots. The most abundant DNA sequence in the deep sequencing data was defined as the immunodominant clone. CDR3 amino acid sequences were checked for sharing between subjects and were compared against published repertoires and the VDJdb database. The public reads were quality trimmed at Q25 with fastp and then assembled into clones with MiXCR by TCRdb, keeping productive beta chains. Each record represents a unique CDR3 protein, reported with the most common genes and DNA among its rows. These V and J calls originate from TCRdb's pipeline instead of the authors' own analysis. For this sample there are 150,000 to 200,000 distinct CDR3 sequences; less than 60% appear just once. The biggest ten clones account for approximately 2.9% of the sample.

This TCR was recovered from a human donor with aplastic anemia. Sequencing was carried out using sorted CD4+, CD8+, or CD8+CD57+ T cells (not recorded which) from PBMCs. The chain couples TRBV6-5 to TRBJ1-5, with a tentative D gene TRBD1 over 6 matching bases. The CDR3 amino acid sequence is: CASSSQGADSNQPQHF. The sequenced DNA: TGTGCCAGCAGTTCACAGGGAGCGGATAGCAATCAGCCCCAGCATTTT.